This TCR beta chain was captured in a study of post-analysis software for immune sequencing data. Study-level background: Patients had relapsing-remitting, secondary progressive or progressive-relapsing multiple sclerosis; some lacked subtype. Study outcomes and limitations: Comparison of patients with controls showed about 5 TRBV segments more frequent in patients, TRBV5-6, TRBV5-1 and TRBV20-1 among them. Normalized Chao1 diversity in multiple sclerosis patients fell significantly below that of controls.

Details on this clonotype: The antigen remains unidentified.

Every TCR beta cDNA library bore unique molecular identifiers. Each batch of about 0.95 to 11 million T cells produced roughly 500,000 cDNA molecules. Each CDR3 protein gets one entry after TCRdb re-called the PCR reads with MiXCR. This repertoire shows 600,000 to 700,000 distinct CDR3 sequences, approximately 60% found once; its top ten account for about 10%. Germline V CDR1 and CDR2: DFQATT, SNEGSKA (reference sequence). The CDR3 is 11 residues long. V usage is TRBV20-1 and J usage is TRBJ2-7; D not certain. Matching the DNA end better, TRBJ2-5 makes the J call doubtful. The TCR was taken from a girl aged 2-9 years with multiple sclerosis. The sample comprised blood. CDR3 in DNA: TGCAGTGCCCCAATTACCGAGACCCAGTACTTC. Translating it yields CSAPITETQYF.